One and the same sample provided the 15 T cell receptor beta chains below, sequenced in a study of blood T cell repertoires in COVID-19 (TCRdb year 2020). The library relied on the immunoSEQ multiplex PCR assay. The table comes from immuneACCESS by way of TCRdb, which keeps in-frame sequences with V and J called. Part of the clones is missing from these tables; in studies checked, under half for an unresolved V gene and the rest for unknown reasons. The sample table shows about 260,000 clones, and approximately 90% are seen once. The ten largest clones capture about 4% of the sample. Source material: PBMCs or T cells enriched from blood (not recorded which). These receptors came from a woman under 40 with acute COVID-19.

V usage is TRBV27 and J usage is TRBJ2-5, with 12 nucleotides matching TRBD2. Germline-derived CDR1 and CDR2 are MNHEY and SMNVEV (reference sequence). The CDR3 is 16 residues long. The trim removed 2 bases at V and 4 bases at J, leaving 5 bases unmatched. The CDR3 spells CASSLGLAGGPETQYF. In DNA, the CDR3 is TGTGCCAGCAGTTTAGGGCTAGCGGGAGGGCCAGAGACCCAGTACTTC.

Worth noting for this clone: The same CDR3 arises from other DNA sequences in this sample as well. The chain recombines TRBV5-1 with TRBJ1-1; the D gene is possibly TRBD1 (5 bases). With 1 base removed from V and 1 base from J, the gap between germline ends came to 8 bases. The CDR3 runs 14 residues. Per germline, CDR1 SGHRS and CDR2 YFSETQ. The CDR3 nucleotides are TGCGCCAGCAGCTTGCAGGGTGGGAACACTGAAGCTTTCTTT. Amino acid sequence: CASSLQGGNTEAFF.

The chain recombines TRBV27 with TRBJ2-7; 8 bases agree with TRBD1. This CDR3 region has 16 residues. The trim removed 5 bases at V and 6 bases at J, leaving 15 bases unmatched. Germline loops: CDR1 MNHEY, CDR2 SMNVEV (reference sequence). The CDR3, as DNA: TGTGCCAGCAGTCACTACCTGTTAGGACAGGGTGGCGAGCAGTACTTC. Translation: CASSHYLLGQGGEQYF.

This clone was recorded only once. V gene TRBV29-1 combines with J gene TRBJ2-7, with a tentative D call TRBD2 (6 bases). The V and J ends lost 6 bases and 4 bases respectively, with 16 bases between them. CDR1 and CDR2 from the germline V gene are SQVTM and ANQGSEA. The length of the CDR3 is 13 residues. The CDR3 sequence is CSVIAGTPYEQYF. CDR3 DNA: TGCAGCGTAATAGCCGGGACTCCATACGAGCAGTACTTC.

This chain links TRBV5-1 with TRBJ1-4; 8 nucleotides agree with TRBD1. The CDR3 sequence is 15 residues long. Germline V lookup: CDR1 SGHRS, CDR2 YFSETQ. Trimming cost V 4 bases and J 7 bases; bases outside gene matches: 9. The DNA for the CDR3 is TGCGCCAGCAGCATTGGACAGGGTGGATCTGAAAAACTGTTTTTT. This encodes CASSIGQGGSEKLFF.

This clone has a single count. The chain couples TRBV10-3 to TRBJ1-5; maybe TRBD1 (5 bases). With 0 bases removed from V and 4 bases from J, the gap between germline ends came to 10 bases. Germline lookup yields CDR1 ENHRY and CDR2 SYGVKD. The CDR3 is made up of 15 amino acids. This CDR3 reads CAISESSGENQPQHF. The CDR3 DNA is TGTGCCATCAGTGAGTCATCGGGGGAGAATCAGCCCCAGCATTTT.

The V gene is TRBV6-5, the J gene TRBJ1-2; tentative D call: TRBD1 (6 bases). From germline, CDR1 is MNHEY and CDR2 SVGAGI. The CDR3 runs 15 residues. Trimming pared 0 bases from V and 1 base from J, leaving 9 bases between. CDR3 region: CASSYSLGHNYGYTF. CDR3 in DNA: TGTGCCAGCAGTTACTCGCTGGGACATAACTATGGCTACACCTTC.

The chain links TRBV2 to TRBJ2-1; 12 bases align to TRBD2. This CDR3 has 16 residues. The trim removed 1 base at V and 10 bases at J, leaving 8 bases unmatched. From germline, CDR1 is SNHLY and CDR2 FYNNEI. The CDR3 DNA reads as TGTGCCAGCAGTGAAGGACTAGCGGGAGCACAGGGGGAGCAGTTCTTC. It is translated as CASSEGLAGAQGEQFF.

This chain uses TRBV5-1 with TRBJ1-3; the D is unclear. Trimming took off 8 bases at V and 0 bases at J, with 6 bases between the two ends. The CDR3 covers 12 residues. Germline V lookup: CDR1 SGHRS, CDR2 YFSETQ. The CDR3 loop reads CASTDSGNTIYF. DNA of the CDR3: TGCGCCAGTACAGACTCTGGAAACACCATATATTTT.

This sequence joins TRBV27 and TRBJ2-1; 7 nucleotides line up with TRBD2. This CDR3 comprises 16 residues. Germline V gives CDR1 MNHEY, CDR2 SMNVEV (reference sequence). V trimming: 5 bases; J trimming: 6 bases; junction bases outside the gene matches: 13. The CDR3 spells CASSPQGTTPSNEQFF. For the CDR3, the DNA is TGTGCCAGCAGTCCCCAAGGGACTACACCCAGCAATGAGCAGTTCTTC.

The rearrangement uses TRBV19 and TRBJ2-3, with TRBD1 identical over 10 bases. V gave up 6 bases and J gave up 3 bases; unmatched junction bases: 6. Germline V gene lookup returns CDR1 LNHDA and CDR2 SQIVND (reference sequence). This CDR3 has 15 amino acids. CDR3 region: CASSEGQGLTDTQYF. In DNA, the CDR3 is TGTGCCAGTAGCGAGGGACAGGGGTTGACAGATACGCAGTATTTT.

V is TRBV5-1 and J is TRBJ2-7, with D unclear. Germline CDR1 reads SGHRS; CDR2 reads YFSETQ. There are 15 residues in the CDR3. V lost 2 bases and J 1 base, leaving 13 bases between the germline ends. The CDR3: CASSFQTADSYEQYF. The CDR3 region has the DNA TGCGCCAGCAGCTTTCAAACCGCAGATTCCTACGAGCAGTACTTC.

This chain links TRBV5-1 with TRBJ1-4; 10 nucleotides agree with TRBD1. Germline values: CDR1 SGHRS, CDR2 YFSETQ. With 1 base clipped from V and 0 bases from J, the junction kept 12 bases outside the gene matches. This CDR3 comprises 20 residues. The CDR3 protein is CASSLWEGQGELATNEKLFF. CDR3 sequence (DNA): TGCGCCAGCAGCTTGTGGGAAGGACAGGGGGAATTGGCAACTAATGAAAAACTGTTTTTT.

This CDR3 is CASSNPPGQGTDTQYF. DNA of the CDR3: TGTGCCAGCAGTAATCCACCGGGACAGGGCACAGATACGCAGTATTTT. The V call is TRBV25-1, the J call TRBJ2-3; 8 bases are shared with TRBD1. J lost 1 base, V lost 5 bases, and 8 bases had no gene match. Germline loops: CDR1 MGHDK, CDR2 SYGVNS. This CDR3 comprises 16 residues. The whole variable domain, filled in from reference TRBV25-1 and TRBJ2-3, reads EADIYQTPRYLVIGTGKKITLECSQTMGHDKMYWYQQDPGMELHLIHYSYGVNSTEKGDLSSESTVSRIRTEHFPLTLESARPSHTSQYLCASSNPPGQGTDTQYFGPGTRLTVL.

The chain joins TRBV5-3 to TRBJ2-7; the match to TRBD2 covers 7 bases. TRBV5-3 is an ORF, and what it does is uncertain. The CDR3 sequence is 17 residues long. V was clipped by 0 bases and J by 4 bases; unmatched bases: 13. In DNA, the CDR3 is TGTGCCAGAAGCTTGGCCAACCAGCGGGGCATCCAGTACGAGCAGTACTTC. It specifies CARSLANQRGIQYEQYF.